This T cell receptor beta chain stems from a study of blood T cell repertoires in COVID-19. Per the original data handling: Using reference gene primer amplification, nucleated cell counts were estimated. Method: immunoSEQ multiplex PCR; TCRdb's copy keeps in-frame clones and lacks some. V, J and clone size derive from that table, while D and trimming were established from the DNA sequence. Of more than 200,000 clones in the sample, 85% to 90% were seen once. Before being deemed recovered, Cohort 3 donors had two negative PCRs, clearance, or symptom resolution. Source material: PBMCs or T cells enriched from blood (not recorded which). The sequence was obtained from a man in his forties who had recovered from COVID-19.

CDR3 DNA sequence: TGTGCCAGCAGCTTAAAGCGACTAGCGGGGCAAGAGACCCAGTACTTC. Its protein is CASSLKRLAGQETQYF. This rearrangement joins TRBV7-9 to TRBJ2-5; 11 nucleotides match TRBD2. Per germline, CDR1 SEHNR and CDR2 FQNEAQ (reference sequence). The CDR3 totals 16 residues. Trimming removed 2 bases from V and 2 bases from J; junction bases left unmatched: 4.